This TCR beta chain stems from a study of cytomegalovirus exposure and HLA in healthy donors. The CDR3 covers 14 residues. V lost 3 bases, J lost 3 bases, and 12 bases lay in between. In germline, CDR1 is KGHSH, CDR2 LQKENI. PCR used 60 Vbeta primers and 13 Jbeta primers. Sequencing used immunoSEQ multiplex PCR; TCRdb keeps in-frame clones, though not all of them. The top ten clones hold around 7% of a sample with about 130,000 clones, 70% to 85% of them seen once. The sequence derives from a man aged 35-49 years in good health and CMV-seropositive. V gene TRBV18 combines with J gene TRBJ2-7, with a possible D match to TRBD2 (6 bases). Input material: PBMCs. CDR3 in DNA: TGTGCCAGCTCACCCGGGAGTACTGGCTACGAGCAGTACTTC. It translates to CASSPGSTGYEQYF.